This T cell receptor beta chain originates from a study of regulatory T cells in long-lasting Graves disease. Overall study results and limits: Persistent disease showed a preference for TRBV28, TRBJ1-2 and TRBJ2-5.

The V and J ends lost 2 bases and 8 bases respectively, with 10 bases between them. The CDR3 has 13 residues. Germline lookup yields CDR1 MDHEN and CDR2 SYDVKM. Combining iRepertoire HTBI primers with Arm-PCR of CDR3 regions, the authors built TCR beta libraries. Each CDR3 protein gets one entry after TCRdb re-called the multiplex PCR reads with MiXCR. This sample has a few hundred thousand distinct CDR3 sequences; roughly 21% occur once, and the top ten carry roughly 7%. This clonotype showed up many times. Its antigen is unknown. This sample's time point: persistent/refractory GD, antithyroid drugs over 5 years with positive TRAb. Preparation of the TCR library used RNA extracted from PBMCs.

The material sequenced was peripheral blood mononuclear cells (PBMCs), taken when the disease was refractory, from a patient treated with antithyroid drugs. The rearrangement joins TRBV28 to TRBJ2-1; D not resolved. This TCR came from a female donor with Graves disease. CDR3: CASSLLGFYEQFF. The CDR3 DNA sequence: TGTGCCAGCAGTTTACTAGGGTTCTATGAGCAGTTCTTC.